The T cell receptor beta chain under discussion was sequenced for a study of blood T cell repertoires in COVID-19. The overall study: The analysed material was cDNA or gDNA that came from T cells, B-cell-depleted T cells, or PBMCs.

The CDR3 spans 14 residues. The germline CDR1 and CDR2 sequences are SEHNR and FQNEAQ (reference sequence). V was trimmed by 4 bases and J by 0 bases, leaving 8 bases between them. TCRdb's copy holds only in-frame clones and misses some; the assay was immunoSEQ multiplex PCR. The table shows more than 250,000 clones, with over 75% occurring only once. Sequencing input: peripheral blood. This TCR was sampled from a man aged 50 to 60 with active or convalescent COVID-19. V gene TRBV7-9 combines with J gene TRBJ2-3; TRBD2 is a possible D gene (6 bases). CDR3 loop: CASSWGLSTDTQYF. The CDR3 nucleotides read TGTGCCAGCAGCTGGGGACTTAGCACAGATACGCAGTATTTT.